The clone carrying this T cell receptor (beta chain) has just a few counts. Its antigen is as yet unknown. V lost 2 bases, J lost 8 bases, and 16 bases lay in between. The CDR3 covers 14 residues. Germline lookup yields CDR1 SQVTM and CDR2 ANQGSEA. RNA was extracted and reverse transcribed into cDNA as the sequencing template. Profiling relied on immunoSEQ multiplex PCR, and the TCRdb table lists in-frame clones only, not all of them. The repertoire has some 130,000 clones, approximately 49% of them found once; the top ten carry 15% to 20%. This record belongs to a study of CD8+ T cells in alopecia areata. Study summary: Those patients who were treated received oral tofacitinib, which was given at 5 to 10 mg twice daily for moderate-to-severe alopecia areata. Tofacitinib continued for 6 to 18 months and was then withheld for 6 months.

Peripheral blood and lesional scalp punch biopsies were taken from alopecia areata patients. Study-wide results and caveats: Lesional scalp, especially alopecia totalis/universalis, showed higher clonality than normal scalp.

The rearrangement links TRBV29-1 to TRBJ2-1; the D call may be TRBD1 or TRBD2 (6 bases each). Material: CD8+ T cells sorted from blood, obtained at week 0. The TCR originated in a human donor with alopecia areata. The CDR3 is CSVEWEEGGYEQFF. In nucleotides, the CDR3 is TGCAGCGTTGAATGGGAGGAAGGGGGATATGAGCAGTTCTTC.